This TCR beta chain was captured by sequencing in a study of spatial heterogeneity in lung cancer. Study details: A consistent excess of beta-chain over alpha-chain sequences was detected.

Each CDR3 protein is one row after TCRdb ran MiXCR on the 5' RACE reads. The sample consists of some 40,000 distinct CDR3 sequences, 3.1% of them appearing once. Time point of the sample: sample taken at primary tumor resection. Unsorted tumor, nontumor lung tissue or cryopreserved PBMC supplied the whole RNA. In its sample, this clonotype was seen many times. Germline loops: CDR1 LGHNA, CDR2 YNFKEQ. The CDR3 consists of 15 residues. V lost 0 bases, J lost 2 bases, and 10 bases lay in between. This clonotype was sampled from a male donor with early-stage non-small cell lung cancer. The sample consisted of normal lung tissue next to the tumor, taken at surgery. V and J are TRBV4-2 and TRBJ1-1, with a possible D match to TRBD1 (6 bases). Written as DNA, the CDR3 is TGTGCCAGCAGCCAAGACCGGACAGCTAACACTGAAGCTTTCTTT. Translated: CASSQDRTANTEAFF.